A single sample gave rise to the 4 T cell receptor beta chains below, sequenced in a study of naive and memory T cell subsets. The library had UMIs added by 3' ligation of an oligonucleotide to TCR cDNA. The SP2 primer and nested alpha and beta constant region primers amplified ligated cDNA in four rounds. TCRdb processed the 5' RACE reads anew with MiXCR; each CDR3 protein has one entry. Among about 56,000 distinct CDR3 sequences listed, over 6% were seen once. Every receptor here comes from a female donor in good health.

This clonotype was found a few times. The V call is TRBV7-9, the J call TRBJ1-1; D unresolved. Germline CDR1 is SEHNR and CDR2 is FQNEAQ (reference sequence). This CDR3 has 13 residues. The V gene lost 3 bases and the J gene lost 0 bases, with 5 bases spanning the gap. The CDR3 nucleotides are TGTGCCAGCAGCTTCCGCATGAACACTGAAGCTTTCTTT. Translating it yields CASSFRMNTEAFF.

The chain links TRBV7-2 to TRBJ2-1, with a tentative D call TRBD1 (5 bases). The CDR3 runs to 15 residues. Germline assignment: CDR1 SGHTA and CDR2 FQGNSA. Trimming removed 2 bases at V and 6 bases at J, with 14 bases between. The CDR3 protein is CASSLSSSGINEQFF. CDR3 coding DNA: TGTGCCAGCAGCTTATCCTCGTCAGGGATCAATGAGCAGTTCTTC. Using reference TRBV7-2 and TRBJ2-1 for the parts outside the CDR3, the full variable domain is GAGVSQSPSNKVTEKGKDVELRCDPISGHTALYWYRQSLGQGLEFLIYFQGNSAPDKSGLPSDRFSAERTGGSVSTLTIQRTQQEDSAVYLCASSLSSSGINEQFFGPGTRLTVL.

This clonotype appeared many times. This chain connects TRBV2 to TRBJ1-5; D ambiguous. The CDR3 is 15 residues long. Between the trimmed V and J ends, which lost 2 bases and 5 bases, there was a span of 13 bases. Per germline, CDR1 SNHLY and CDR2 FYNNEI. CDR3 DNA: TGTGCCAGCAGTGAACTGGGGTATCTTGATCAGCCCCAGCATTTT. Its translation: CASSELGYLDQPQHF.

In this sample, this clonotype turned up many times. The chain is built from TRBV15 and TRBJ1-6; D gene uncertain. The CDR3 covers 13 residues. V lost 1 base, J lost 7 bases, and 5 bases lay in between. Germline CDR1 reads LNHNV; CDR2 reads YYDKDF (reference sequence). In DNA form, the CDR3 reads TGTGCCACCAGCAGAGGTCAAAATTCACCCCTCCACTTT. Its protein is CATSRGQNSPLHF.